These T cell receptor beta chains were read from a single sample in a study of blood T cells in healthy people across ages. Each CDR3 protein gets one entry after TCRdb re-called the 5' RACE reads with MiXCR. Of 1.5 million to 2 million distinct CDR3 sequences listed, 35% to 50% were seen once; the top ten hold 20% to 25%. Sequenced: blood. The receptors shown here come from a human donor in good health. Each CDR3 is given with its conserved first and last residue. D genes are given only for firm matches. Size values are once, few and many counts, or a class for expanded clones, and some rows have none.

clone_size j_call d_call v_call cdr3_nt cdr3_aa
many TRBJ1-2 . TRBV5-1 TGCGCCAGTTCCGAGGGCTCTGACTATGGCTACACCTTC CASSEGSDYGYTF
. TRBJ2-1 TRBD1 TRBV27 TGTGCCAGCAAGGGGACAGGGCTGTACAATGAGCAGTTCTTC CASKGTGLYNEQFF
few TRBJ2-1 TRBD2 TRBV9 TGTGCCAGCAGCGTAGCGACGACTAGCGGATACAATGAGCAGTTCTTC CASSVATTSGYNEQFF
. TRBJ1-6 TRBD1 TRBV30 TGTGCCTGGAGCCTCGGGACAGAAAATTCGCCCCTCCACTTT CAWSLGTENSPLHF
few TRBJ1-1 . TRBV20-1 TGCAGTGCTCGTAATACAGAGGAAGCTTTCTTT CSARNTEEAFF
few TRBJ2-4 . TRBV6-1 TGTGCCAGCAGTGAAGGGCTAGCAAACATTCAGTACTTC CASSEGLANIQYF
. TRBJ2-2 . TRBV9 TGTGCCAGCAGCGTAGACCCGAACACCGGGGAGCTGTTTTTT CASSVDPNTGELFF
. TRBJ2-1 . TRBV20-1 TGCAGTGCTCCTAAAGGCCTTGGCTCCTACAATGAGCAGTTCTTC CSAPKGLGSYNEQFF
many TRBJ2-1 TRBD1 TRBV20-1 TGCAGTGCTAGAGACAGGGGGTACAATGAGCAGTTCTTC CSARDRGYNEQFF
. TRBJ2-3 TRBD2 TRBV7-9 TGTGCCAGCAGTCTAGGGGTCAAGGGACTAGCGGGGACCACAGATACGCAGTATTTT CASSLGVKGLAGTTDTQYF
few TRBJ1-1 . TRBV29-1 TGCATCGCCCGAGGGGGGTGGGGGATGAACCCTGAAGCTTTCTTT CIARGGWGMNPEAFF
few TRBJ2-1 TRBD1 TRBV10-3 TGTGCCATCAACGGACAGGGAGACAATGAGCAGTTCTTC CAINGQGDNEQFF
. TRBJ1-5 . TRBV12-3/TRBV12-4 TGTACCAGCAGTAGAGGGGGATCATCTCAGCCCCAGCATTTT CTSSRGGSSQPQHF
. TRBJ2-5 . TRBV29-1 TGCAGCGCCGACACTCCGTCTGGGTGGGGGGAGACCCAGTACTTC CSADTPSGWGETQYF
. TRBJ2-1 . TRBV3-1 TGTGCCAGCAGCCAAGATTGGAGCTATGAGCAGTTCTTC CASSQDWSYEQFF
few TRBJ2-5 . TRBV29-1 TGCAGCGTTGGTACCGGAGAGACCCAGTACTTC CSVGTGETQYF
. TRBJ2-7 . TRBV20-1 TGCAGTGCTAGTGCTAACCGGGACGGCGGCTACGAGCAGTACTTC CSASANRDGGYEQYF
once TRBJ2-7 . TRBV5-1 TGCGCCAGCAGCTTTGGGACGGACGAGGCAGACGAGCAGTACTTC CASSFGTDEADEQYF
. TRBJ1-2 . TRBV12-3/TRBV12-4 TGTGCCAGCAGCCTAACCATGGGGGGGACAAGGATATCTAACTATGGCTACACCTTC CASSLTMGGTRISNYGYTF
. TRBJ2-3 . TRBV12-3/TRBV12-4 TGTGTCAGCAGTCCCCTCGGCCCCACAGATACGCAGTATTTT CVSSPLGPTDTQYF
few TRBJ2-1 . TRBV9 TGTGCCAGCAGCGTGGGAAGGGGCAATGAGCAGTTCTTC CASSVGRGNEQFF
. TRBJ1-6 . TRBV5-1 TGCGCCAGCAGCTTGGGACAGTCTAGTTCACCCCTCCACTTT CASSLGQSSSPLHF